Shown below are 20 T cell receptor beta chains from a single sample sequenced in a study of cytomegalovirus exposure and HLA in healthy donors. This table comes from immunoSEQ multiplex PCR, and its TCRdb copy is limited to in-frame clones, with some not included. The sample holds 180,000 or so clones, around 80% seen once. Sequences were obtained from PBMCs. The receptor set was obtained from a woman in her twenties or thirties in good health and CMV-seropositive.

V is TRBV6-1 and J is TRBJ1-2; D may be TRBD1 (5 bases). The V gene lost 1 base and the J gene lost 8 bases, with 14 bases spanning the gap. Germline loops: CDR1 MNHNS, CDR2 SASEGT. This CDR3 comprises 14 residues. The CDR3, as DNA: TGTGCCAGCAGTGAAGGAATGGGACTAAGAGGCTACACCTTC. Protein product: CASSEGMGLRGYTF.

J is TRBJ2-1 and V is TRBV27; TRBD1 is a possible D gene (6 bases). The CDR3 loop spans 13 amino acids. The germline V gene encodes CDR1 MNHEY and CDR2 SMNVEV (reference sequence). The V end was cut by 4 bases, the J end by 4 bases, with 8 bases between. This CDR3 reads CASSSTGYNEQFF. The CDR3 DNA is TGTGCCAGCAGTTCCACAGGGTACAATGAGCAGTTCTTC.

This clone occurred a few times. The chain links TRBV27 to TRBJ2-2; the D is unclear. Per the germline V gene, CDR1 is MNHEY and CDR2 is SMNVEV (reference sequence). CDR3 size: 17 residues. Trimming took off 3 bases at V and 0 bases at J, with 14 bases between the two ends. The DNA of the CDR3 is TGTGCCAGCAGTTTGACCGTTGGGCAGGCGAACACCGGGGAGCTGTTTTTT. It specifies CASSLTVGQANTGELFF.

This chain links TRBV2 with TRBJ1-4; D is undetermined. The CDR3 consists of 16 residues. CDR1 is SNHLY and CDR2 is FYNNEI in the germline V gene. Between the trimmed V and J ends, which lost 1 base and 1 base, there was a span of 10 bases. CDR3 DNA: TGTGCCAGCAGTGAAGTTCCGGACTTAACTAATGAAAAACTGTTTTTT. Translating gives CASSEVPDLTNEKLFF.

DNA for the CDR3: TGTGCCAGCAGTGATTCCAGGGGATCCACTGAAGCTTTCTTT. Its protein is CASSDSRGSTEAFF. The gene calls are TRBV25-1 and TRBJ1-1, with D tentatively TRBD1 (6 bases). Trimming cost V 3 bases and J 4 bases, with 12 bases left between them. Germline V lookup: CDR1 MGHDK, CDR2 SYGVNS. The CDR3 length is 14 residues.

A remark on this clone: Additional DNA sequences in this sample encode the identical CDR3. The CDR3 region has the DNA TGTGCCAGCAGTTTAAGGACTACCTACGAGCAGTACTTC. It encodes CASSLRTTYEQYF. This chain joins TRBV27 and TRBJ2-7; weak D call: TRBD2 (6 bases). There are 13 residues in the CDR3. Germline-derived CDR1 and CDR2 are MNHEY and SMNVEV (reference sequence). The germline V and J ends were trimmed by 2 bases and 2 bases, with 7 bases remaining between them.

This clone occurred a few times. The V call is TRBV6-5, the J call TRBJ1-2; TRBD1 matches at 9 bases. Germline CDR1 reads MNHEY; CDR2 reads SVGAGI. The CDR3 has 15 residues. Unmatched junction bases numbered 8, after V lost 5 bases and J lost 4 bases. CDR3 loop: CASSQYRGLGYGYTF. In DNA form, the CDR3 reads TGTGCCAGCAGTCAATACAGGGGGCTAGGCTATGGCTACACCTTC.

V is TRBV11-1 and J is TRBJ2-7; D is possibly TRBD1 (5 bases). From germline, CDR1 is SGHAT and CDR2 FQDESV (reference sequence). The CDR3 consists of 14 residues. V was cut by 2 bases and J by 4 bases, with 12 bases left in between. CDR3 residues: CASSLQGFRYEQYF. CDR3 DNA sequence: TGTGCCAGCAGCTTACAGGGTTTCAGGTACGAGCAGTACTTC.

The CDR3 DNA reads TGCGCCAGCAGCCCTTGGGGACTAGCGGGAGCGGGAAATGAGCAGTTCTTC. Residues: CASSPWGLAGAGNEQFF. The rearrangement uses TRBV4-1 and TRBJ2-1; 14 bases align to TRBD2. Germline V gene lookup returns CDR1 MGHRA and CDR2 YSYEKL. The CDR3 sequence is 17 residues long. V was pared by 4 bases and J by 7 bases, with 9 bases of the junction left unmatched.

The V and J genes are TRBV27 and TRBJ1-5; 7 bases match TRBD1. After removal of 10 bases from V and 5 bases from J, the junction contained 14 bases not matched to a gene. There are 15 residues in the CDR3. CDR1 is MNHEY and CDR2 is SMNVEV in the germline V gene (reference sequence). CDR3 region: CATKAGTAIHQPQHF. In DNA form, the CDR3 reads TGTGCCACAAAGGCCGGGACAGCGATACATCAGCCCCAGCATTTT.

The CDR3, as DNA: TGCGCCAGCAGCCCGGGACAGGGGCTTTTATCCTATGGCTACACCTTC. The encoded protein is CASSPGQGLLSYGYTF. The V and J genes are TRBV4-1 and TRBJ1-2; 10 bases are a match to TRBD1. The CDR3 runs to 16 residues. The germline V gene has CDR1 MGHRA and CDR2 YSYEKL. The ends lost 4 bases at V and 4 bases at J; junction bases unmatched: 9.

V is TRBV7-9 and J is TRBJ2-3; 14 positions agree with TRBD2. CDR3 length: 17 amino acids. From germline, CDR1 is SEHNR and CDR2 FQNEAQ (reference sequence). Trimming took 1 base from V and 6 from J; bases not matched to a gene: 6. In nucleotides, the CDR3 is TGTGCCAGCAGCTTAGTGGGACTAGCGGGAGTGTCGGATACGCAGTATTTT. This encodes CASSLVGLAGVSDTQYF.

This chain joins TRBV29-1 and TRBJ1-4; perhaps TRBD1 as D (6 bases). V was pared by 3 bases and J by 7 bases, with 12 bases between. The V gene's germline CDR1 is SQVTM and CDR2 ANQGSEA. The CDR3 has 13 amino acids. The CDR3 DNA reads as TGCAGCGTTGATGGGGGGGCGCGTGAAAAACTGTTTTTT. It specifies CSVDGGAREKLFF.

The V gene is TRBV7-2, the J gene TRBJ2-7, with 7 positions matching TRBD2. V shed 2 bases and J 2 bases; nucleotides not matched to a gene: 3. CDR3 size: 14 residues. Germline V CDR1 and CDR2: SGHTA, FQGNSA. The CDR3 DNA follows: TGTGCCAGCAGCTTAATGGGGGGGACCTACGAGCAGTACTTC. It yields the protein CASSLMGGTYEQYF.

The chain is built from TRBV5-6 and TRBJ2-5; 14 bases fit TRBD2. The CDR3 spans 15 residues. Trimming took 4 bases from V and 4 from J; bases not matched to a gene: 3. Germline values: CDR1 SGHDT, CDR2 YYEEEE. As DNA, the CDR3 is TGTGCCAGCAGCCCCGGACTAGCGGGAGGAGAGACCCAGTACTTC. Translated, it gives CASSPGLAGGETQYF.

This sequence joins TRBV27 and TRBJ2-1; 9 bases match TRBD2. The V gene end was trimmed by 2 bases and the J gene end by 9 bases; junction bases not matched to a gene: 5. The CDR3 covers 14 residues. Germline lookup yields CDR1 MNHEY and CDR2 SMNVEV (reference sequence). This CDR3 reads CASSLAGGLSEQFF. The CDR3 coding sequence is TGTGCCAGCAGTTTAGCGGGAGGGCTGAGTGAGCAGTTCTTC.

The chain is built from TRBV6-5 and TRBJ1-4, with 9 bases aligning to TRBD1. Germline values: CDR1 MNHEY, CDR2 SVGAGI. The V segment lost 6 bases and the J segment 4 bases; nucleotides outside the gene matches: 3. This CDR3 spans 14 amino acids. The CDR3 is CASSRGQGNEKLFF. CDR3 sequence (DNA): TGTGCCAGCAGCCGGGGACAGGGTAATGAAAAACTGTTTTTT.

V usage is TRBV5-1 and J usage is TRBJ2-1; 11 bases are a match to TRBD1. The V and J ends lost 2 bases and 5 bases, in that order; junction bases with no gene match: 3. Per germline, CDR1 SGHRS and CDR2 YFSETQ. The CDR3 is 15 amino acids. The CDR3 DNA reads as TGCGCCAGCAGCTTCGGACAGGGGGCTAACAATGAGCAGTTCTTC. It specifies CASSFGQGANNEQFF.

V usage is TRBV10-2 and J usage is TRBJ1-1; weak D call: TRBD1 (5 bases). Trimming cost V 7 bases and J 5 bases, with 17 bases left between them. This CDR3 spans 14 amino acids. CDR1 WSHSY and CDR2 SAAADI come from the germline V gene. The CDR3 sequence is CASTEGVSGTEAFF. DNA of the CDR3: TGCGCCAGCACCGAAGGGGTATCGGGTACTGAAGCTTTCTTT.

This sequence joins TRBV4-1 and TRBJ2-3; the match to TRBD1 covers 10 bases. V shed 7 bases, J shed 2 bases, and the junction held 6 bases outside the gene matches. The CDR3 is made up of 15 amino acids. Germline CDR1 and CDR2: MGHRA and YSYEKL. This CDR3 reads CASNGGQGDTDTQYF. In nucleotides, the CDR3 is TGCGCCAGCAACGGAGGACAGGGGGACACAGATACGCAGTATTTT.